This T cell receptor (beta chain) came from a study of blood T cell repertoires in COVID-19. Overall study context: COVID-19 samples from acute and convalescent phases originated in the United States, Italy and Spain. T cells, B-cell-depleted T cells, or PBMCs provided the cDNA or gDNA that served as material.

During active infection, Seattle patients enrolled and were then monitored through disease. In the original workflow: The assay estimated nucleated cells by amplifying reference gene primers. The table came from immunoSEQ multiplex PCR; TCRdb's copy has only in-frame clones and leaves some out. From that table come the V and J calls and clone size; the DNA was used to work out D and trimming. The repertoire holds 85,000 to 120,000 clones, with roughly 89% as singletons. The CDR3 is 17 amino acids. Germline V gives CDR1 LNHNV, CDR2 YYDKDF (reference sequence). V shed 7 bases, J shed 10 bases, and the junction held 15 bases outside the gene matches.

The receptor comes from a woman between 45 and 65 years old with COVID-19, enrolled during active disease. The source material was peripheral blood. The chain has TRBV15 and TRBJ2-1; TRBD2 matches at 14 bases. CDR3 region: CATIQNPGLAGVEEQFF. The CDR3, as DNA: TGTGCCACCATTCAGAATCCGGGACTAGCGGGGGTAGAGGAGCAGTTCTTC.